Listed here are 30 T cell receptor beta chains from one sample, sequenced in a study of neoadjuvant anti-PD-1 for oral cavity cancer. TCRdb's copy holds only in-frame clones and misses some; the assay was immunoSEQ multiplex PCR. The table lists over 10,000 clones, 65% to 75% of them singletons. The source was PBMCs, collected before nivolumab (anti-PD-1) treatment. The receptors here all came from a person aged 40 to 85 with oral cavity squamous cell carcinoma.

The V gene is TRBV7-9, the J gene TRBJ2-1; 9 bases are shared with TRBD1. Germline CDR1 SEHNR, CDR2 FQNEAQ (reference sequence). V lost 8 bases to trimming and J lost 1 base; unmatched junction nucleotides: 3. This CDR3 spans 14 amino acids. This CDR3 reads CASVTGGSYNEQFF. In DNA form, the CDR3 reads TGTGCCAGCGTGACAGGGGGTTCCTACAATGAGCAGTTCTTC.

The chain combines TRBV25-1 with TRBJ1-4; D call uncertain. The CDR3 has 15 residues. Germline V lookup: CDR1 MGHDK, CDR2 SYGVNS. V was shortened by 1 base and J by 7 bases, with 13 bases between the two germline ends. CDR3 residues: CASSESEGWGEKLFF. The CDR3 bases are TGTGCCAGCAGTGAATCGGAGGGATGGGGTGAAAAACTGTTTTTT.

The chain employs TRBV4-2 and TRBJ2-7; D perhaps matches TRBD2 (5 bases). The V end lost 4 bases, the J end lost 7 bases, and 20 bases lay between the germline ends. CDR3 length: 15 residues. In germline, CDR1 is LGHNA, CDR2 YNFKEQ. The CDR3 DNA is TGTGCCAGCAGCCCGTCCGGGCGGGCCGCCTTTGAGCAGTACTTC. Translation gives CASSPSGRAAFEQYF.

The gene calls are TRBV7-9 and TRBJ2-3; a weak D match, TRBD2 (6 bases). Germline CDR1 reads SEHNR; CDR2 reads FQNEAQ (reference sequence). There are 16 residues in the CDR3. V was shortened by 4 bases and J by 3 bases, with 17 bases between the two germline ends. CDR3: CASSSGAYSGTDTQYF. The CDR3 DNA sequence: TGTGCCAGCAGCTCGGGAGCGTACAGTGGGACAGATACGCAGTATTTT.

The CDR3: CASSYPDGLGSYEQYF. CDR3 in DNA: TGTGCCAGCAGTTACCCGGACGGCCTAGGGTCCTACGAGCAGTACTTC. This chain connects TRBV6-5 to TRBJ2-7; unclear D gene. Trimming removed 2 bases at V and 1 base at J, with 15 bases between. This CDR3 region has 16 residues. Germline-derived CDR1 and CDR2 are MNHEY and SVGAGI.

The rearrangement uses TRBV10-3 and TRBJ2-3; D tentatively fits TRBD1 or TRBD2 (5 bases each). The germline V gene encodes CDR1 ENHRY and CDR2 SYGVKD. CDR3 length: 13 amino acids. V was clipped by 6 bases and J by 0 bases, with 7 bases between them. The CDR3 DNA reads TGTGCCATCAGCAGGGACAGCACAGATACGCAGTATTTT. Amino acids: CAISRDSTDTQYF.

The J gene is TRBJ2-1, the V gene TRBV6-5, with D perhaps matching TRBD2 (5 bases). Germline loops: CDR1 MNHEY, CDR2 SVGAGI. V was pared by 2 bases and J by 4 bases, with 6 bases between. The length of the CDR3 is 13 residues. CDR3 sequence reads: CASSYAGYNEQFF. The CDR3 region has the DNA TGTGCCAGCAGTTACGCGGGTTACAATGAGCAGTTCTTC.

The rearrangement links TRBV19 to TRBJ1-2; 7 nucleotides agree with TRBD1. In germline, CDR1 is LNHDA, CDR2 SQIVND (reference sequence). Trimming cost V 9 bases and J 4 bases; bases outside gene matches: 8. The CDR3 is 13 residues long. The CDR3 coding sequence is TGTGCCAGCCAAGGACAGGACGTCTATGGCTACACCTTC. Translated: CASQGQDVYGYTF.

J is TRBJ2-2 and V is TRBV2; 9 bases agree with TRBD1. The CDR3 totals 18 residues. Germline V gene lookup returns CDR1 SNHLY and CDR2 FYNNEI. After removal of 7 bases from V and 0 bases from J, the junction contained 12 bases not matched to a gene. The CDR3 here is CASTSPKQGAPNTGELFF. CDR3 DNA: TGTGCCAGCACCTCCCCAAAACAGGGGGCGCCGAACACCGGGGAGCTGTTTTTT. Combining the CDR3 with reference TRBV2 and TRBJ2-2 gives the whole variable domain EPEVTQTPSHQVTQMGQEVILRCVPISNHLYFYWYRQILGQKVEFLVSFYNNEISEKSEIFDDQFSVERPDGSNFTLKIRSTKLEDSAMYFCASTSPKQGAPNTGELFFGEGSRLTVL.

The V call is TRBV7-6, the J call TRBJ1-3; 8 nucleotides line up with TRBD1. The CDR3 is made up of 16 amino acids. The junction had 5 bases not matched to a gene; V was cut back by 1 base and J by 3 bases. CDR1 and CDR2 from the germline V gene are SGHVS and FNYEAQ. The CDR3 here is CASSLGARGLGNTIYF. DNA for the CDR3: TGTGCCAGCAGCTTAGGCGCCAGGGGGCTTGGAAACACCATATATTTT.

This clone has only one observation. The chain couples TRBV29-1 to TRBJ2-1; 9 nucleotides line up with TRBD2. Trimming removed 1 base from V and 7 bases from J; junction bases left unmatched: 8. CDR3 length: 15 residues. In germline, CDR1 is SQVTM, CDR2 ANQGSEA. In DNA, the CDR3 is TGCAGCGTTGAAGGGACTAGCGATGCCCCGAATGAGCAGTTCTTC. Amino acids: CSVEGTSDAPNEQFF.

The J gene is TRBJ2-2, the V gene TRBV19; D uncertain. The germline V gene has CDR1 LNHDA and CDR2 SQIVND (reference sequence). V was clipped by 7 bases and J by 1 base, with 7 bases between them. The CDR3 runs 13 residues. This CDR3 is CASIPRNTGELFF. Written as DNA, the CDR3 is TGTGCCAGTATACCCCGGAACACCGGGGAGCTGTTTTTT.

V gene TRBV19 combines with J gene TRBJ1-2; possibly TRBD1 for D (5 bases). The V end was cut by 4 bases, the J end by 3 bases, with 15 bases between. The CDR3 is made up of 15 amino acids. CDR1 and CDR2 (germline): LNHDA, SQIVND (reference sequence). CDR3 in DNA: TGTGCCAGTAGTACCTATATCCGGGACCACTATGGCTACACCTTC. Protein: CASSTYIRDHYGYTF.

V is TRBV5-1 and J is TRBJ2-3; weak D call: TRBD1 (5 bases). The V end lost 7 bases, the J end lost 4 bases, and 7 bases lay between the germline ends. CDR3 length: 11 amino acids. Germline CDR1 and CDR2: SGHRS and YFSETQ. The CDR3, as DNA: TGCGCCAGCGCACAGGCAGATACGCAGTATTTT. This translates into CASAQADTQYF.

In its sample, this clone was seen a few times. The V call is TRBV5-4, the J call TRBJ1-6; D perhaps matches TRBD1 (5 bases). Trimming removed 3 bases at V and 3 bases at J, with 7 bases between. The CDR3 is 14 amino acids. Looked up from germline, CDR1 is SGHNT and CDR2 is YYREEE (reference sequence). In DNA form, the CDR3 reads TGTGCCAGCAGCTCGGGGGACTATAATTCACCCCTCCACTTT. This codes for CASSSGDYNSPLHF.

This clone was seen only once. The chain has TRBV10-2 and TRBJ1-1, with TRBD1 as a possible D gene (5 bases). The germline V and J ends were trimmed by 4 bases and 0 bases, with 6 bases remaining between them. Germline loops: CDR1 WSHSY, CDR2 SAAADI. This CDR3 has 13 residues. The DNA for the CDR3 is TGCGCCAGCAGTGGGGACCTGAACACTGAAGCTTTCTTT. This codes for CASSGDLNTEAFF.

This clone was counted a few times. The V call is TRBV7-9, the J call TRBJ1-4; D is unclear. Germline lookup yields CDR1 SEHNR and CDR2 FQNEAQ (reference sequence). Trimming left V 2 bases short and J 7 bases short, with 14 bases between. CDR3 size: 15 residues. The DNA of the CDR3 is TGTGCCAGCAGCTTAAGAGCTTCGGTAACTGAAAAACTGTTTTTT. Translating it yields CASSLRASVTEKLFF. Full variable domain (missing parts from reference TRBV7-9 and TRBJ1-4): DTGVSQNPRHKITKRGQNVTFRCDPISEHNRLYWYRQTLGQGPEFLTYFQNEAQLEKSRLLSDRFSAERPKGSFSTLEIQRTEQGDSAMYLCASSLRASVTEKLFFGSGTQLSVL.

This clone was seen a few times. This chain joins TRBV5-1 and TRBJ2-1, with 12 nucleotides matching TRBD2. Per the germline V gene, CDR1 is SGHRS and CDR2 is YFSETQ. The V segment lost 4 bases and the J segment 3 bases; nucleotides outside the gene matches: 5. CDR3 length: 16 amino acids. The CDR3 DNA follows: TGCGCCAGCAGCGGGGGACTAGCGGGTCACTACAATGAGCAGTTCTTC. It yields the protein CASSGGLAGHYNEQFF.

The chain combines TRBV5-8 with TRBJ1-1; TRBD1 might be the D (6 bases). This CDR3 has 15 residues. Germline V gene sequence: CDR1 SGHTS, CDR2 YDEGEE. With 3 bases removed from V and 1 base from J, the gap between germline ends came to 13 bases. CDR3 DNA: TGTGCCAGCAGCTCGAGTAGGGGACAGAACACTGAAGCTTTCTTT. It encodes CASSSSRGQNTEAFF.

This chain joins TRBV9 and TRBJ1-1; the match to TRBD1 covers 9 bases. Germline trimming cut 4 bases from V and 10 bases from J; bases unmatched to any gene: 17. This CDR3 comprises 16 residues. Germline CDR1 reads SGDLS; CDR2 reads YYNGEE. The CDR3 loop reads CASSPPGTGTSPVAFF. CDR3 sequence (DNA): TGTGCCAGCAGCCCACCCGGGACAGGGACTTCCCCGGTAGCTTTCTTT. The full variable domain, in which reference TRBV9 and TRBJ1-1 provide the parts outside the CDR3, is DSGVTQTPKHLITATGQRVTLRCSPRSGDLSVYWYQQSLDQGLQFLIQYYNGEERAKGNILERFSAQQFPDLHSELNLSSLELGDSALYFCASSPPGTGTSPVAFFGQGTRLTVV.

This clone appeared once. The chain recombines TRBV27 with TRBJ2-7; D might be TRBD1 (6 bases). V dropped 2 bases and J dropped 7 bases, with 15 bases sitting between them. Germline V CDR1 and CDR2: MNHEY, SMNVEV (reference sequence). This CDR3 is 14 amino acids long. CDR3 nucleotides: TGTGCCAGCAGTTTAGGACCCGGGACACAGGAGCAGTACTTC. Amino acid sequence: CASSLGPGTQEQYF.

The rearrangement uses TRBV6-4 and TRBJ2-3; perhaps TRBD1 as D (6 bases). Per germline, CDR1 MRHNA and CDR2 SNTAGT. This CDR3 has 18 residues. V shed 6 bases and J shed 3 bases, with 25 bases lying between them. Written as DNA, the CDR3 is TGTGCCAGCAGCCGACACCTTACAGGGTCGATCGGGACAGATACGCAGTATTTT. Its translation is CASSRHLTGSIGTDTQYF.

This clone came up a few times. The chain carries TRBV2 and TRBJ1-2; D is ambiguous. Deletions cut 7 bases from V and 5 bases from J, with 5 bases between. The CDR3 extends over 10 amino acids. CDR1 and CDR2 from the germline V gene are SNHLY and FYNNEI. Here the CDR3 DNA reads TGTGCCAGCAAAGCATATGGCTACACCTTC. This encodes CASKAYGYTF.

In its sample, this clone was seen a few times. The chain has TRBV19 and TRBJ1-2, with unresolved D. The CDR3 is 17 amino acids. Deletions cut 6 bases from V and 8 bases from J, with 28 bases between. Germline V gene sequence: CDR1 LNHDA, CDR2 SQIVND (reference sequence). The CDR3 DNA reads as TGTGCCAGTAGGAGTATAGGATCAGGAAGGGAAGGAGGCGGCTACACCTTC. Encoded protein: CASRSIGSGREGGGYTF. Full variable domain (rest looked up from reference TRBV19 and TRBJ1-2): DGGITQSPKYLFRKEGQNVTLSCEQNLNHDAMYWYRQDPGQGLRLIYYSQIVNDFQKGDIAEGYSVSREKKESFPLTVTSAQKNPTAFYLCASRSIGSGREGGGYTFGSGTRLTVV.

CDR3 protein: CAWYRGQGTEAFF. CDR3 DNA: TGTGCCTGGTACAGGGGACAGGGCACTGAAGCTTTCTTT. V and J are TRBV30 and TRBJ1-1; 9 bases map to TRBD1. Germline trimming cut 5 bases from V and 4 bases from J; bases unmatched to any gene: 5. The CDR3 sequence is 13 residues long. Germline values: CDR1 GTSNPN, CDR2 SVGIG (reference sequence). The variable domain in full, with the rest retrieved from reference TRBV30 and TRBJ1-1, is SQTIHQWPATLVQPVGSPLSLECTVEGTSNPNLYWYRQAAGRGLQLLFYSVGIGQISSEVPQNLSASRPQDRQFILSSKKLLLSDSGFYLCAWYRGQGTEAFFGQGTRLTVV.

This clone was counted a single time. The J gene is TRBJ2-2, the V gene TRBV11-2; D perhaps matches TRBD2 (5 bases). This CDR3 has 16 residues. The germline V and J ends were trimmed by 5 bases and 0 bases, with 13 bases remaining between them. Germline V lookup: CDR1 SGHAT, CDR2 FQNNGV. CDR3 residues: CASSLGGFANTGELFF. For the CDR3, the DNA is TGTGCCAGCAGCCTGGGCGGGTTCGCGAACACCGGGGAGCTGTTTTTT.

The sample holds one count of this clone. DNA of the CDR3: TGTGCCAGCAGTTCCCCTGGACTGTACAATGAGCAGTTCTTC. Its protein product is CASSSPGLYNEQFF. The rearrangement uses TRBV27 and TRBJ2-1; tentatively, D is TRBD2 (5 bases). The CDR3 contains 14 residues. Germline assignment: CDR1 MNHEY and CDR2 SMNVEV (reference sequence). The V gene lost 4 bases and the J gene lost 4 bases, with 11 bases spanning the gap.

The chain is built from TRBV7-9 and TRBJ1-1, with 8 bases that match TRBD1. V lost 3 bases, J lost 5 bases, and 2 bases stayed unmatched. The CDR3 is made up of 13 amino acids. Germline lookup yields CDR1 SEHNR and CDR2 FQNEAQ (reference sequence). The CDR3 region has the DNA TGTGCCAGCAGCTTCCAGGGGGCGACTGAAGCTTTCTTT. This encodes CASSFQGATEAFF. The complete variable domain, with remaining parts taken from reference TRBV7-9 and TRBJ1-1, reads DTGVSQNPRHKITKRGQNVTFRCDPISEHNRLYWYRQTLGQGPEFLTYFQNEAQLEKSRLLSDRFSAERPKGSFSTLEIQRTEQGDSAMYLCASSFQGATEAFFGQGTRLTVV.

The rearrangement joins TRBV2 to TRBJ1-1; TRBD1 is a possible D gene (5 bases). The CDR3 is made up of 17 amino acids. V was pared by 6 bases and J by 4 bases, with 24 bases between. From germline, CDR1 is SNHLY and CDR2 FYNNEI. This CDR3 reads CASSLERHRGRGTEAFF. As DNA, the CDR3 is TGTGCCAGCAGCCTCGAGAGACACCGGGGAAGGGGCACTGAAGCTTTCTTT.

This chain joins TRBV30 and TRBJ1-1; a weak D match, TRBD1 (6 bases). Trimming stripped 0 bases from V and 4 bases from J, with 9 bases between. The CDR3 is 13 amino acids. The germline CDR1 and CDR2 sequences are GTSNPN and SVGIG (reference sequence). The CDR3 DNA reads TGTGCCTGGAGTGTAAGCAGGGGCACTGAAGCTTTCTTT. Translating gives CAWSVSRGTEAFF.